Following are 24 T cell receptor beta chains from one sample sequenced in a study of T-cell memory formation after mild COVID-19. Each CDR3 protein is one row after TCRdb ran MiXCR on the 5' RACE reads. The table records more than 350,000 distinct CDR3 sequences, about 17% of them present only once. The sample consisted of PBMCs or a T cell subset sorted from them (not recorded which). The receptors shown here come from a man aged 18 to 30 who had mild COVID-19 (a few samples of this study predate the infection). Cell type and time point are not known.

This clonotype was detected only a few times. This chain links TRBV7-2 with TRBJ2-3; D is tentatively TRBD1 or TRBD2 (5 bases each). The CDR3 totals 14 residues. V was shortened by 3 bases and J by 5 bases, with 12 bases between the two germline ends. Germline V gives CDR1 SGHTA, CDR2 FQGNSA. This chain's CDR3 is CASSFGVQGDTQYF. In DNA, the CDR3 is TGTGCCAGCAGCTTCGGGGTGCAGGGAGATACGCAGTATTTT.

V is TRBV18 and J is TRBJ2-7, with no clear D. Between the trimmed V and J ends, which lost 3 bases and 3 bases, there was a span of 9 bases. CDR3 length equals 13 residues. Germline V gene data show CDR1 as KGHSH and CDR2 as LQKENI. CDR3 sequence (DNA): TGTGCCAGCTCACCGCAGGAGTACTACGAGCAGTACTTC. Translated, it gives CASSPQEYYEQYF. Filled out from reference TRBV18 and TRBJ2-7, the complete variable domain reads NAGVMQNPRHLVRRRGQEARLRCSPMKGHSHVYWYRQLPEEGLKFMVYLQKENIIDESGMPKERFSAEFPKEGPSILRIQQVVRGDSAAYFCASSPQEYYEQYFGPGTRLTVT.

This clonotype has more than one count but fewer than ten. This chain connects TRBV7-2 to TRBJ2-7; no clear D. This CDR3 contains 19 residues. The V end lost 4 bases, the J end lost 0 bases, and 25 bases lay between the germline ends. Looked up from germline, CDR1 is SGHTA and CDR2 is FQGNSA. The CDR3 loop is CASSSFTEPQLKSSYEQYF. In DNA form, the CDR3 reads TGTGCCAGCAGCTCTTTCACTGAACCCCAGCTTAAGAGCTCCTACGAGCAGTACTTC.

The V call is TRBV27, the J call TRBJ1-3, with D possibly matching TRBD1 (6 bases). The CDR3 covers 15 residues. The germline CDR1 and CDR2 sequences are MNHEY and SMNVEV (reference sequence). V was trimmed by 4 bases and J by 4 bases, leaving 14 bases between them. Here the CDR3 DNA reads TGTGCCAGCAGTTCTACACAGGGAAAAGGAAACACCATATATTTT. Protein sequence: CASSSTQGKGNTIYF.

The CDR3 DNA reads TGCAGCGTTGATTTTCCAGGGAAGGTGGCTGAAGCTTTCTTT. Encoded protein: CSVDFPGKVAEAFF. The chain links TRBV29-1 to TRBJ1-1; TRBD1 is a possible D gene (5 bases). CDR1 and CDR2 (germline): SQVTM, ANQGSEA. Trimming pared 3 bases from V and 6 bases from J, leaving 17 bases between. There are 14 residues in the CDR3.

The chain couples TRBV7-8 to TRBJ1-5; a weak D match, TRBD1 (6 bases). Trimming took off 5 bases at V and 3 bases at J, with 11 bases between the two ends. This CDR3 spans 14 amino acids. The germline V gene encodes CDR1 SGHVS and CDR2 FQNEAQ. CDR3 amino acids: CASSAGQINQPQHF. The DNA for the CDR3 is TGTGCCAGCAGCGCCGGACAGATCAATCAGCCCCAGCATTTT.

The genes are TRBV7-2 and TRBJ2-1; 12 bases match TRBD2. The germline gives CDR1 SGHTA, CDR2 FQGNSA. The CDR3 runs 17 residues. Trimming at V came to 0 bases and at J to 4 bases, leaving 4 bases not matched to a gene. The chain's CDR3 is CASSLATTSGGYNEQFF. The CDR3 nucleotides read TGTGCCAGCAGCTTAGCCACGACTAGCGGGGGATACAATGAGCAGTTCTTC. The complete variable domain, with remaining parts taken from reference TRBV7-2 and TRBJ2-1, reads GAGVSQSPSNKVTEKGKDVELRCDPISGHTALYWYRQSLGQGLEFLIYFQGNSAPDKSGLPSDRFSAERTGGSVSTLTIQRTQQEDSAVYLCASSLATTSGGYNEQFFGPGTRLTVL.

This clonotype was detected ten times or more. DNA for the CDR3: TGTGCCAGCAGCTTAGGTCGTAATCAGCCCCAGCATTTT. It yields the protein CASSLGRNQPQHF. This chain links TRBV5-6 with TRBJ1-5; D not certain. Trimming cost V 2 bases and J 4 bases, with 7 bases left between them. The CDR3 is made up of 13 amino acids. Germline V lookup: CDR1 SGHDT, CDR2 YYEEEE.

This clonotype was counted only a few times. The chain recombines TRBV7-2 with TRBJ1-3; D may be TRBD1 (5 bases). V lost 5 bases, J lost 4 bases, and 12 bases lay in between. The germline V gene encodes CDR1 SGHTA and CDR2 FQGNSA. The CDR3 length is 14 residues. The CDR3 sequence: CASSPGLGGNTIYF. The CDR3, as DNA: TGTGCCAGCAGCCCAGGGTTGGGCGGAAACACCATATATTTT.

This clonotype occurred a few times. This chain links TRBV10-3 with TRBJ2-3; D not certain. Trimming cost V 0 bases and J 2 bases, with 9 bases left between them. The CDR3 has 15 residues. Germline CDR1 reads ENHRY; CDR2 reads SYGVKD. CDR3 nucleotides: TGTGCCATCAGTGAGTCGGTACGGGTCACAGATACGCAGTATTTT. Its translation is CAISESVRVTDTQYF.

This chain uses TRBV3-1 with TRBJ2-3; D unresolved. Trimming took 1 base from V and 3 from J, leaving 5 bases between them. The CDR3 length is 13 residues. CDR1 and CDR2 (germline): LGHDT, YNNKEL (reference sequence). The CDR3 DNA is TGTGCCAGCAGCCAAGGGGTAACAGATACGCAGTATTTT. This translates into CASSQGVTDTQYF.

The table lists this clonotype with a few counts. The V and J genes are TRBV5-1 and TRBJ2-1; 9 bases fit TRBD2. Trimming cost V 0 bases and J 4 bases; bases outside gene matches: 5. This CDR3 is 16 amino acids long. The germline gives CDR1 SGHRS, CDR2 YFSETQ. The CDR3 nucleotides are TGCGCCAGCAGCTTGGGGCTAGCGGGGATGTACAATGAGCAGTTCTTC. Translation gives CASSLGLAGMYNEQFF.

The chain links TRBV9 to TRBJ2-3, with D possibly being TRBD2 (5 bases). Germline V gene sequence: CDR1 SGDLS, CDR2 YYNGEE. This CDR3 comprises 13 residues. Trimming cost V 0 bases and J 8 bases, with 10 bases left between them. The CDR3 loop reads CASSVGQLGTQYF. CDR3 sequence (DNA): TGTGCCAGCAGCGTAGGGCAACTAGGTACGCAGTATTTT.

This clonotype was counted only a few times. V gene TRBV3-2 combines with J gene TRBJ2-7; TRBD2 reflects the table's D call only, with no check against the DNA. TRBV3-2 is a listed pseudogene. CDR3 length: 16 residues. This CDR3 reads CASSQDPQRGGLKQYV. Written as DNA, the CDR3 is TGTGCCAGCAGCCAAGATCCCCAGCGGGGGGGCCTTAAGCAGTACGTC.

This clonotype was seen a handful of times. The genes are TRBV5-1 and TRBJ1-1; D gene ambiguous. CDR3 length: 15 residues. CDR1 and CDR2 (germline): SGHRS, YFSETQ. V was clipped by 4 bases and J by 3 bases, with 16 bases between them. The CDR3 DNA is TGCGCCAGCAGCCCCCCCCGGCCGGGAGACACTGAAGCTTTCTTT. It translates to CASSPPRPGDTEAFF.

The chain employs TRBV7-9 and TRBJ2-2, with D unclear. CDR3 length equals 16 residues. Trimming removed 6 bases at V and 0 bases at J, with 14 bases between. Germline values: CDR1 SEHNR, CDR2 FQNEAQ (reference sequence). The CDR3 DNA reads as TGTGCCAGCAGTTACGGAGCGTACGCGAACACCGGGGAGCTGTTTTTT. Translating gives CASSYGAYANTGELFF.

The V gene is TRBV6-6, the J gene TRBJ2-1; D gene unclear. V lost 0 bases and J lost 2, with 8 bases in between. This CDR3 region has 15 residues. The V gene's germline CDR1 is MNHNY and CDR2 SVGAGI (reference sequence). CDR3 in amino acids: CASSYSDQAYNEQFF. CDR3 nucleotides: TGTGCCAGCAGTTACTCGGACCAGGCCTACAATGAGCAGTTCTTC.

This clonotype turned up a few times. The chain is built from TRBV10-1 and TRBJ1-2; D possibly corresponds to TRBD1 (6 bases). The CDR3 runs to 13 residues. V lost 9 bases and J 6 bases, leaving 17 bases between the germline ends. Germline CDR1 reads WNHNN; CDR2 reads SYGVQD (reference sequence). The CDR3 nucleotides are TGCGCCAGAGGGGGGGGGCGGCGAAATGGCTACACCTTC. This codes for CARGGGRRNGYTF.

This rearrangement joins TRBV2 to TRBJ1-2; possibly TRBD1 for D (6 bases). Germline assignment: CDR1 SNHLY and CDR2 FYNNEI. V was trimmed by 5 bases and J by 4 bases, leaving 14 bases between them. The CDR3 has 14 amino acids. The CDR3 bases are TGTGCCAGCAGTCCAACAGGGTCTCCCTATGGCTACACCTTC. The encoded protein is CASSPTGSPYGYTF.

This clonotype has only a few counts. The chain has TRBV11-3 and TRBJ2-2; 7 bases align to TRBD1. CDR3 length: 14 residues. With 5 bases clipped from V and 5 bases from J, the junction kept 5 bases outside the gene matches. Germline CDR1 reads SGHNT; CDR2 reads YENEEA. The CDR3 DNA reads TGTGCCAGCAGCGGGACAGTTACGACCGGGGAGCTGTTTTTT. Protein sequence: CASSGTVTTGELFF.

This clonotype was recorded a few times. The chain combines TRBV9 with TRBJ1-6; D not resolved. This CDR3 has 14 residues. V was trimmed by 0 bases and J by 9 bases, leaving 10 bases between them. The germline V gene has CDR1 SGDLS and CDR2 YYNGEE. CDR3 protein: CASSVDRGGSPLHF. CDR3 nucleotide sequence: TGTGCCAGCAGCGTAGATCGGGGAGGTTCACCCCTCCACTTT.

This clonotype is classed as medium-sized. The genes are TRBV9 and TRBJ2-5; TRBD2 is a possible D gene (6 bases). The CDR3 extends over 14 amino acids. The V and J ends lost 0 bases and 3 bases respectively, with 9 bases between them. Germline V gene data show CDR1 as SGDLS and CDR2 as YYNGEE. Here the CDR3 reads CASSVAGVEETQYF. In DNA, the CDR3 is TGTGCCAGCAGCGTAGCGGGGGTTGAAGAGACCCAGTACTTC.

The gene calls are TRBV11-1 and TRBJ2-7; weak D call: TRBD2 (5 bases). V gave up 1 base and J gave up 5 bases, with 12 bases separating them. CDR1 is SGHAT, CDR2 FQDESV, per germline (reference sequence). This CDR3 region has 14 residues. The DNA for the CDR3 is TGTGCCAGCAGCTTAGGCGGTAGCGTCGACGAGCAGTACTTC. Translation gives CASSLGGSVDEQYF.

A few counts support this clonotype. The rearrangement links TRBV6-2 or TRBV6-3 to TRBJ2-7, with 10 bases that match TRBD2. The V segment lost 1 base and the J segment 1 base; nucleotides outside the gene matches: 4. The CDR3 runs to 16 residues. Germline V lookup: CDR1 MNHEY, CDR2 SVGEGT. The CDR3 DNA follows: TGTGCCAGCAGTTACTATCCTAGCGGGGGATCCTACGAGCAGTACTTC. Its protein product is CASSYYPSGGSYEQYF.